This T cell receptor beta chain was documented in a study of early T cells in non-severe SARS-CoV-2 infection. There are 16 residues in the CDR3. Trimming shortened V by 0 bases and J by 7 bases, and 19 bases separated the two germline ends. Germline V gene lookup returns CDR1 LNHNV and CDR2 YYDKDF (reference sequence). Ten or more counts support this clonotype. Attachment of unique molecular identifiers to individual cDNA molecules was performed. One entry per CDR3 protein results from TCRdb running MiXCR on the 5' RACE reads. The table includes 25,000 to 35,000 distinct CDR3 sequences, roughly 7.2% detected once.

This rearrangement joins TRBV15 to TRBJ2-7, with no clear D. Sequencing was performed on whole blood. The TCR originated in an adult who was a healthcare worker with PCR-confirmed SARS-CoV-2 infection or an uninfected control (not recorded which). CDR3 sequence (DNA): TGTGCCACCAGCAGAGATCTTTCATCCGGTTCTCGTGAGCAGTACTTC. Its protein is CATSRDLSSGSREQYF.